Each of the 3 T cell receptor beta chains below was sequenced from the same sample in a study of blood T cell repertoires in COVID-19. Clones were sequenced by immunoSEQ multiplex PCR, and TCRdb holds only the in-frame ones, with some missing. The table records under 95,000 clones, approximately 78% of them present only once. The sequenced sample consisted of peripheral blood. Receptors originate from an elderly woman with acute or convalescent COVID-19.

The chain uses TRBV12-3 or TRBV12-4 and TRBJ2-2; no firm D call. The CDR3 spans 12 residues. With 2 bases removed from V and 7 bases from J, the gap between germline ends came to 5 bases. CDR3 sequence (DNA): TGTGCCAGCAGTTTATCAGGCGGGGAGCTGTTTTTT. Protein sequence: CASSLSGGELFF.

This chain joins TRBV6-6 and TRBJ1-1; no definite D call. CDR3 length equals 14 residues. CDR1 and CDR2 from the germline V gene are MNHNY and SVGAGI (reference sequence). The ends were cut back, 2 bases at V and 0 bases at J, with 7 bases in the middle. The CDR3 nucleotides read TGTGCCAGCAGTTACATGGAGATGAACACTGAAGCTTTCTTT. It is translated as CASSYMEMNTEAFF.

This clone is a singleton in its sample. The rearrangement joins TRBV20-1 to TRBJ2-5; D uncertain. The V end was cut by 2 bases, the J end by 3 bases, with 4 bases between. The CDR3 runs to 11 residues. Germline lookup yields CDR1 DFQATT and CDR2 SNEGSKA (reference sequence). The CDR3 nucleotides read TGCAGTGCTAGACCGGAAGAGACCCAGTACTTC. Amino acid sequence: CSARPEETQYF.